These 7 T cell receptor beta chains share one sample of origin, sequenced in a study of T-cell memory formation after mild COVID-19. In TCRdb, the 5' RACE reads were re-called with MiXCR into one record per CDR3 protein. This table holds hundreds of thousands of distinct CDR3 sequences, approximately 23% found once. The sequencing input was PBMCs or a T cell subset sorted from them (not recorded which). These receptors originate from an adult woman who had mild COVID-19 (a few samples of this study predate the infection). Cell type and time point are not known.

This clonotype was seen ten or more times. This sequence joins TRBV27 and TRBJ2-4; perhaps TRBD2 as D (6 bases). Looked up from germline, CDR1 is MNHEY and CDR2 is SMNVEV (reference sequence). Trimming pared 5 bases from V and 6 bases from J, leaving 17 bases between. The CDR3 is made up of 15 amino acids. The CDR3 region is CASSPYGSSGNIQYF. In DNA form, the CDR3 reads TGTGCCAGCAGTCCGTACGGGAGTTCGGGAAACATTCAGTACTTC.

The chain carries TRBV6-5 and TRBJ2-2, with TRBD1 as a possible D gene (5 bases). The V end was cut by 0 bases, the J end by 6 bases, with 11 bases between. The CDR3 length is 15 residues. Germline loops: CDR1 MNHEY, CDR2 SVGAGI. The CDR3 is CASSYSRAGSGELFF. CDR3 sequence (DNA): TGTGCCAGCAGTTACTCTCGGGCAGGGTCCGGGGAGCTGTTTTTT.

The chain recombines TRBV5-1 with TRBJ2-3, with 9 positions matching TRBD1. In germline, CDR1 is SGHRS, CDR2 YFSETQ. The CDR3 loop spans 16 amino acids. Losses at the gene ends were 2 bases for V and 2 bases for J; bases not matched to a gene: 6. The CDR3, as DNA: TGCGCCAGCAGCTTCGCGGGACAGGGAAACACAGATACGCAGTATTTT. It is translated as CASSFAGQGNTDTQYF.

V and J are TRBV7-3 and TRBJ2-1; 14 bases match TRBD2. CDR1 and CDR2 (germline): SGHTA, FQGTGA. V lost 6 bases to trimming and J lost 6 bases; unmatched junction nucleotides: 13. The CDR3 is 18 residues long. The DNA of the CDR3 is TGTGCCAGCAGTTACGGGACTAGCGGGGGCCCCGGGGCCAATGAGCAGTTCTTC. This codes for CASSYGTSGGPGANEQFF.

This rearrangement joins TRBV12-3 or TRBV12-4 to TRBJ1-5; the D is unclear. V dropped 6 bases and J dropped 0 bases, with 9 bases sitting between them. The CDR3 spans 14 residues. CDR3 protein: CASRSKFSNQPQHF. The CDR3 nucleotides read TGTGCCAGCAGATCTAAATTTAGCAATCAGCCCCAGCATTTT.

The J gene is TRBJ1-2, the V gene TRBV29-1; TRBD1 might be the D (6 bases). There are 14 residues in the CDR3. In germline, CDR1 is SQVTM, CDR2 ANQGSEA. V was cut by 3 bases and J by 2 bases, with 13 bases left in between. The CDR3 protein is CSVERQEVNYGYTF. The CDR3 region has the DNA TGCAGCGTTGAGAGACAGGAAGTCAACTATGGCTACACCTTC.

The chain combines TRBV11-3 with TRBJ1-1, with 7 bases identical to TRBD1. Per germline, CDR1 SGHNT and CDR2 YENEEA. The CDR3 runs to 15 residues. The ends lost 8 bases at V and 1 base at J; junction bases unmatched: 10. In nucleotides, the CDR3 is TGTGCCAGCCACACGCTGACAGGGAAGAACACTGAAGCTTTCTTT. Translation gives CASHTLTGKNTEAFF.